This T cell receptor (beta chain) was sequenced in a study of cytomegalovirus exposure and HLA in healthy donors. For this clone: What it binds is not known.

The study's findings and limits: In an earlier analysis, in several hundred donors, most V segments appeared productive either ~90% or ~30% of the time. Specificity for CMV antigens was confirmed in vitro for three of the CMV-associated chains.

The PCR made use of 60 Vbeta and 13 Jbeta primers. Measured with immunoSEQ multiplex PCR; TCRdb has only the in-frame clones, and not every one. The sample has some 91,000 clones, roughly 60% seen once; the top ten hold around 2%. This CDR3 region has 14 residues. V shed 8 bases and J 1 base; nucleotides not matched to a gene: 7. The germline CDR1 and CDR2 sequences are LNHDA and SQIVND (reference sequence). The specimen sequenced was PBMCs. This receptor was identified in a human donor in good health. This chain links TRBV19 with TRBJ2-5; 7 positions match TRBD1. CDR3 bases: TGTGCCAGTGGACAAGGGGGCTTCCAAGAGACCCAGTACTTC. Its protein is CASGQGGFQETQYF.